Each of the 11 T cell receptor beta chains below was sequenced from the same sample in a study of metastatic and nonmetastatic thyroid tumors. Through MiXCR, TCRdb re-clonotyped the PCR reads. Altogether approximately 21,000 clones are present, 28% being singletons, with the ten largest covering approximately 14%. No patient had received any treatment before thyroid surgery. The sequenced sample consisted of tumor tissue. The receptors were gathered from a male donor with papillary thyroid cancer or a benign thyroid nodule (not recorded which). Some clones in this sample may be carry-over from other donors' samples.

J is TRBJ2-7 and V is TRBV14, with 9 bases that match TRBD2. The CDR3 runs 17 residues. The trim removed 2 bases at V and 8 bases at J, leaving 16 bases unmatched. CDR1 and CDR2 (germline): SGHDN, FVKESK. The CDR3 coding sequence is TGTGCCAGCAGCCAACATGCCCTCCTAGCGGGGAGTACGCAGCAGTACTTC. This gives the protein CASSQHALLAGSTQQYF.

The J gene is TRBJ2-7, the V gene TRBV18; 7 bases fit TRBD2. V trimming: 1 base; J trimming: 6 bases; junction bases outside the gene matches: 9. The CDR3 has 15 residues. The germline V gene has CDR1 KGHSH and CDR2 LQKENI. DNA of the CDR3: TGTGCCAGCTCACCACGTATAGGGAGGGATAGCGAGCAGTACTTC. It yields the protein CASSPRIGRDSEQYF.

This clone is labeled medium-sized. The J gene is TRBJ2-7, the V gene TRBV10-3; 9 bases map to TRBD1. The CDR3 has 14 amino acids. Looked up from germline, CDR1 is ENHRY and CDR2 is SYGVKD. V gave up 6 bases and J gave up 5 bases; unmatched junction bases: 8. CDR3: CAIRPGTGSHEQYF. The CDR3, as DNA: TGTGCCATCAGACCCGGGACAGGGAGTCACGAGCAGTACTTC.

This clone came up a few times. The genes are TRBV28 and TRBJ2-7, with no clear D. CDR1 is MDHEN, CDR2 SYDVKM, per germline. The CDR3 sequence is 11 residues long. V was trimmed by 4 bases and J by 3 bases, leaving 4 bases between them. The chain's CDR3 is CASSSFYEQYF. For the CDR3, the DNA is TGTGCCAGCAGTTCCTTCTACGAGCAGTACTTC.

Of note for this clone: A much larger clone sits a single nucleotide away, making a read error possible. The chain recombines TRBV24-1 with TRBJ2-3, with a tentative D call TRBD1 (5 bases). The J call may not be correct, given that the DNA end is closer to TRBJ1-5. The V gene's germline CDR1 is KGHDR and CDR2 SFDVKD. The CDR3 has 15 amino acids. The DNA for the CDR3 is TGTGCCACCAGTGATACGGGACTATACACAGATACGCAGCATTTT. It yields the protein CATSDTGLYTDTQHF.

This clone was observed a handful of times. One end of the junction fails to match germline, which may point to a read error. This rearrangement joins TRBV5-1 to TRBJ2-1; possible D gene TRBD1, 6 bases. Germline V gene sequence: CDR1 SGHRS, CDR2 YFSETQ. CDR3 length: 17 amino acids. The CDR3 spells CASILPGASPLYNEQFF. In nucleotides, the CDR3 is TGCGCCAGCATCTTGCCAGGGGCTAGCCCTCTTTACAATGAGCAGTTCTTC.

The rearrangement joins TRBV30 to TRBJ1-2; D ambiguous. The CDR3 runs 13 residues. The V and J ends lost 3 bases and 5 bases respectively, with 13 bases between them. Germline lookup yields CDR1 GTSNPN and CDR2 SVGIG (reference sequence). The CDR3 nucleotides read TGTGCCTGGAGCTCCAGCTCGGTATATGGCTACACCTTC. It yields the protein CAWSSSSVYGYTF.

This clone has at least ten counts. As DNA, the CDR3 is TGTGCCTGGAGTGTACTAGGTAAAAAACTGTTTTTT. Protein: CAWSVLGKKLFF. The V call is TRBV30, the J call TRBJ1-4, with D unclear. Trimming removed 0 bases at V and 9 bases at J, with 8 bases between. CDR1 and CDR2 (germline): GTSNPN, SVGIG (reference sequence). CDR3 size: 12 residues.

The CDR3 is CASTTGYGYTF. The DNA of the CDR3 is TGTGCCAGCACTACAGGTTATGGCTACACCTTC. V usage is TRBV6-1 and J usage is TRBJ1-2, with D possibly being TRBD1 (5 bases). The CDR3 is 11 residues long. CDR1 and CDR2 from the germline V gene are MNHNS and SASEGT. Trimming pared 7 bases from V and 5 bases from J, leaving 8 bases between.

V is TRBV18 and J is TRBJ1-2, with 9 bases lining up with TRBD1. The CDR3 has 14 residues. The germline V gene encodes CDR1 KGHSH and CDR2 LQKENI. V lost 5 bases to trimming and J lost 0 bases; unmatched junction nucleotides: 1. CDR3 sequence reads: CASSRQGANYGYTF. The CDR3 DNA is TGTGCCAGCTCAAGACAGGGGGCTAACTATGGCTACACCTTC.

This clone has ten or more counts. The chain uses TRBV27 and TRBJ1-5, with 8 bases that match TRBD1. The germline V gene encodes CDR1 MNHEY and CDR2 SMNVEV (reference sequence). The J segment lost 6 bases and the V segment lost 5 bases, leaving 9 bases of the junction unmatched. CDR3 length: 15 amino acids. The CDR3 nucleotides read TGTGCCAGCAGTATAGGGACAGGATCTAGTCAGCCCCAGCATTTT. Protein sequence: CASSIGTGSSQPQHF.